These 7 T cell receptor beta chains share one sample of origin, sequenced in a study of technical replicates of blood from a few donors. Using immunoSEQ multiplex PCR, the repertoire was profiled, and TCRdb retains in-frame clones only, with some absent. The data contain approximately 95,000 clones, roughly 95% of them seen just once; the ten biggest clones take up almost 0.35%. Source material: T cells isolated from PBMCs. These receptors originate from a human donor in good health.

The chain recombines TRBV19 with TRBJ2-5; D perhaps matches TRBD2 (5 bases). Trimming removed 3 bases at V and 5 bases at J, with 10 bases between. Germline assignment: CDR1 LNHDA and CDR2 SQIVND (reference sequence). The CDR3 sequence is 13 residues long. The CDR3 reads CASSMVRGETQYF. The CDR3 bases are TGTGCCAGTAGTATGGTCAGAGGGGAGACCCAGTACTTC.

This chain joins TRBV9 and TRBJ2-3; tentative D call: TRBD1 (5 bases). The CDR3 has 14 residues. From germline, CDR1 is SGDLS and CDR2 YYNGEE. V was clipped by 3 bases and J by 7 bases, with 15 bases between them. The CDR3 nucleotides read TGTGCCAGCAGCGATGACAGATTCGCGTATACGCAGTATTTT. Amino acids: CASSDDRFAYTQYF. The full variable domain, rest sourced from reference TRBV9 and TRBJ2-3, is DSGVTQTPKHLITATGQRVTLRCSPRSGDLSVYWYQQSLDQGLQFLIQYYNGEERAKGNILERFSAQQFPDLHSELNLSSLELGDSALYFCASSDDRFAYTQYFGPGTRLTVL.

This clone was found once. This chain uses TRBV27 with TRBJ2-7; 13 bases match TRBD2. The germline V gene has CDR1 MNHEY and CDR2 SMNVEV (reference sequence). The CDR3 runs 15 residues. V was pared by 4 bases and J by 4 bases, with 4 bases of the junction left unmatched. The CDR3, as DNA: TGTGCCAGCAGTTCGACTAGCGGGAGGTGGTACGAGCAGTACTTC. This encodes CASSSTSGRWYEQYF.

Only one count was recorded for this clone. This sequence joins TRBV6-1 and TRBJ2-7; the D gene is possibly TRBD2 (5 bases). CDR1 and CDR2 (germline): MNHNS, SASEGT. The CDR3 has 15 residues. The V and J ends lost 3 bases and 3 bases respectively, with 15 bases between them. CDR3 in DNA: TGTGCCAGCAGTGATCGGGGTCCCCTCGACTACGAGCAGTACTTC. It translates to CASSDRGPLDYEQYF.

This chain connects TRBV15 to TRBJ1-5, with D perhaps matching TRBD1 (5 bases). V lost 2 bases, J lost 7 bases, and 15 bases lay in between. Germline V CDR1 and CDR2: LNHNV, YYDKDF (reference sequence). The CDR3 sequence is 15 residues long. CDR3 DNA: TGTGCCACCAGCAGACGCGGGGGTGCGGGCCAGCCCCAGCATTTT. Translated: CATSRRGGAGQPQHF.

In DNA form, the CDR3 reads TGCGCCAGCAGCCTCGAGTACGGAAACACCATATATTTT. This encodes CASSLEYGNTIYF. The V and J genes are TRBV4-1 and TRBJ1-3; D not certain. V gave up 4 bases and J gave up 4 bases, with 8 bases separating them. The CDR3 sequence is 13 residues long. Germline V lookup: CDR1 MGHRA, CDR2 YSYEKL.

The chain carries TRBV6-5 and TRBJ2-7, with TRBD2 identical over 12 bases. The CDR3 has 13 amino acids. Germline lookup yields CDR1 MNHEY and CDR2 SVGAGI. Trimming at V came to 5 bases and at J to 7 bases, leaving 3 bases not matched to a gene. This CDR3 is CASSASGRGEQYF. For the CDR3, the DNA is TGTGCCAGCAGTGCTAGCGGGAGGGGGGAGCAGTACTTC.